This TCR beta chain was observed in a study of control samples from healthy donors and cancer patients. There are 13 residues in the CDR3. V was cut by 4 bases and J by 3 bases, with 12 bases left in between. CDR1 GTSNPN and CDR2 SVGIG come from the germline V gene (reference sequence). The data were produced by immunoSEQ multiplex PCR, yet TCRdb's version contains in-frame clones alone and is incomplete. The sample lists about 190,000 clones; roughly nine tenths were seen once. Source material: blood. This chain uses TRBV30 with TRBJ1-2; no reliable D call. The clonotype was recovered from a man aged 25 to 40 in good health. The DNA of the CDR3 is TGTGCCTGGACCCAGACACCCTACTATGGCTACACCTTC. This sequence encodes CAWTQTPYYGYTF. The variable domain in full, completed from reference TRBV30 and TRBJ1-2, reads SQTIHQWPATLVQPVGSPLSLECTVEGTSNPNLYWYRQAAGRGLQLLFYSVGIGQISSEVPQNLSASRPQDRQFILSSKKLLLSDSGFYLCAWTQTPYYGYTFGSGTRLTVV.